This T cell receptor beta chain stems from a study of shared clonotypes between healthy human individuals. Study background: A couple of female and three male donors aged 18 to 49 were enrolled. Each donor had three CD4 naive, three CD4 memory, two CD8 naive and one CD8 memory plate.

A remark on this clone: Antigen: not known.

At the deep level, the assay was run. The protocol was immunoSEQ multiplex PCR, while the TCRdb copy is restricted to in-frame clones and leaves out a portion. The table records millions of clones, 85% to 95% of them present only once. Selected positively for CCR7 and CD45RO-negative, naive CD8 cells excluded terminally differentiated effector memory CD45RA+ cells. The CDR3 covers 15 residues. Per germline, CDR1 MNHEY and CDR2 SMNVEV (reference sequence). V gave up 4 bases and J gave up 4 bases, with 16 bases separating them. Broader study findings: The researchers took only blood, and tissue repertoires probably look different.

The source material was naive CD8+ T cells from PBMCs. The clonotype originates from a man between 18 and 29 years old in good health. Some clones in this sample may be carry-over from other donors' samples. The V call is TRBV27, the J call TRBJ1-1; D is unresolved. The CDR3, as DNA: TGTGCCAGCAGTTCTAGGACGAAGGGCCCCACTGAAGCTTTCTTT. It is translated as CASSSRTKGPTEAFF.